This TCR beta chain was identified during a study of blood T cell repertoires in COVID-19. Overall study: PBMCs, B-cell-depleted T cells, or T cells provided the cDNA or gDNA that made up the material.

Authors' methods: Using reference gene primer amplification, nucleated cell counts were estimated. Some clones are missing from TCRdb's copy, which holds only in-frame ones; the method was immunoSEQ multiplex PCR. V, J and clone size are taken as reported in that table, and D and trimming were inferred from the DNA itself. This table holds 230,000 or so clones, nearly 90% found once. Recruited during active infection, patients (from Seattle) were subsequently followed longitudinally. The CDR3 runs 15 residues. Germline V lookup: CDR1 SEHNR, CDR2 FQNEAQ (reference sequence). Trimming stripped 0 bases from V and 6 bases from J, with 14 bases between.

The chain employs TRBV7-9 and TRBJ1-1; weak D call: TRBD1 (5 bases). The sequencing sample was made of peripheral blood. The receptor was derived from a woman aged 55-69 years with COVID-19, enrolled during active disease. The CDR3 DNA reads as TGTGCCAGCAGCTTAGCGCTGGAGGGACGCGCTGAAGCTTTCTTT. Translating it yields CASSLALEGRAEAFF.